This TCR beta chain was documented in a study of PD-L1 blockade in urothelial cancer. Per the germline V gene, CDR1 is SGHTA and CDR2 is FQGTGA. Trimming cost V 2 bases and J 2 bases, with 9 bases left between them. The CDR3 consists of 14 residues. Time point reported: pretreatment peripheral blood. Patients yielded 1 to 8 samples each, pretreatment and on-treatment. Profiled with immunoSEQ multiplex PCR; TCRdb holds only in-frame clones, not every one. The sample shows about 49,000 clones, less than 85% of them seen only once. This chain links TRBV7-3 with TRBJ2-5; a possible D gene is TRBD1 (6 bases). This specimen was PBMCs, taken around atezolizumab (anti-PD-L1) treatment. This receptor was obtained from a man aged 65-85 years with urothelial cancer. The CDR3 sequence: CASSLGQRQETQYF. The CDR3 region has the DNA TGTGCCAGCAGCTTAGGACAGAGGCAAGAGACCCAGTACTTC. Using reference TRBV7-3 and TRBJ2-5 for the parts outside the CDR3, the full variable domain is GAGVSQTPSNKVTEKGKYVELRCDPISGHTALYWYRQSLGQGPEFLIYFQGTGAADDSGLPNDRFFAVRPEGSVSTLKIQRTERGDSAVYLCASSLGQRQETQYFGPGTRLLVL.